The source of this T cell receptor (beta chain) is a study of blood T cell repertoires in COVID-19. For the study at large: From T cells, B-cell-depleted T cells, or PBMCs came the material, which was cDNA or gDNA.

This CDR3 comprises 14 residues. V was pared by 1 base and J by 6 bases, with 11 bases between. Looked up from germline, CDR1 is SGDLS and CDR2 is YYNGEE. This clone occurred once. The assay was immunoSEQ multiplex PCR, and TCRdb's table has in-frame clones only and misses some. The sample contains under 200,000 clones, about 88% of which appear only once. The sequenced sample was peripheral blood. The chain carries TRBV9 and TRBJ2-1; perhaps TRBD2 as D (6 bases). The TCR was taken from a man aged 60-69 years with acute or convalescent COVID-19. The CDR3: CASSVSGTLNEQFF. CDR3 in DNA: TGTGCCAGCAGCGTATCCGGGACTCTCAATGAGCAGTTCTTC. The variable domain in full, with the rest retrieved from reference TRBV9 and TRBJ2-1, is DSGVTQTPKHLITATGQRVTLRCSPRSGDLSVYWYQQSLDQGLQFLIQYYNGEERAKGNILERFSAQQFPDLHSELNLSSLELGDSALYFCASSVSGTLNEQFFGPGTRLTVL.